This TCR beta chain is from a study of blood T cell repertoires in COVID-19. Libraries were prepared by immunoSEQ multiplex PCR; TCRdb keeps only in-frame clonotypes and omits some of them. The table has 160,000 or so clones, more than 75% seen once. Before being deemed recovered, Cohort 3 donors had two negative PCRs, clearance, or symptom resolution. This CDR3 has 14 residues. CDR1 is SQVTM and CDR2 is ANQGSEA in the germline V gene. With 7 bases clipped from V and 6 bases from J, the junction kept 10 bases outside the gene matches. The receptor was derived from a woman between 50 and 59 years old who had recovered from COVID-19. Sample: PBMCs or T cells enriched from blood (not recorded which). The genes are TRBV29-1 and TRBJ1-5; 9 bases are shared with TRBD1. CDR3 in DNA: TGCAGCGCTCCGGGACAGGGTATCCTTCAGCCCCAGCATTTT. Translation gives CSAPGQGILQPQHF.